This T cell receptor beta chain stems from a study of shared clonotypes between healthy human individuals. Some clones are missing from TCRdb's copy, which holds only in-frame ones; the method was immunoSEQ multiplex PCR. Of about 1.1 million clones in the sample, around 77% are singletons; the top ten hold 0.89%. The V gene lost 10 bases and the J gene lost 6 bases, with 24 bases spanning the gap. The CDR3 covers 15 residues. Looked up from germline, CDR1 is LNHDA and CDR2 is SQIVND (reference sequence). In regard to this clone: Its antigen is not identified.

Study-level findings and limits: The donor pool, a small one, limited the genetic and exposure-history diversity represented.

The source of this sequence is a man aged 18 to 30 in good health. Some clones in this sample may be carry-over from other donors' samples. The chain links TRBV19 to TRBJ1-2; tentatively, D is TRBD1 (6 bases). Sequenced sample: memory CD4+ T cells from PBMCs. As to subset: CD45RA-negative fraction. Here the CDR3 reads CAIWSKGRGDHGYTF. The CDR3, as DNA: TGTGCCATATGGAGTAAGGGCAGGGGAGATCATGGCTACACCTTC.